The 24 T cell receptor beta chains reported below all come from one sample, sequenced in a study of monozygotic twins with inflammatory bowel disease. Following a re-call of the 5' RACE reads, TCRdb has one entry per CDR3 protein and lacks DNA. The sample's table shows approximately 400,000 distinct CDR3 sequences. Sequenced sample: blood. The receptor set was obtained from a human donor with ulcerative colitis or Crohn's disease, or a healthy co-twin of an affected twin (not recorded which).

V usage is TRBV7-3 and J usage is TRBJ2-3; without DNA, the TCRdb call of TRBD2 cannot be checked. The CDR3 covers 16 residues. CDR1 is SGHTA, CDR2 FQGTGA, per germline. CDR3 amino acids: CASSAGLAGVADTQYF.

The rearrangement links TRBV18 to TRBJ2-5; absent DNA, TCRdb's TRBD1 call cannot be checked. Germline V CDR1 and CDR2: KGHSH, LQKENI. This CDR3 is 14 amino acids long. The chain's CDR3 is CASSPRDSQETQYF.

The rearrangement links TRBV20-1 to TRBJ2-7. This CDR3 spans 13 amino acids. In germline, CDR1 is DFQATT, CDR2 SNEGSKA (reference sequence). CDR3 loop: CSALQGGSYEQYF.

The chain uses TRBV20-1 and TRBJ2-5; the D call from TCRdb, TRBD1, cannot be confirmed without DNA. The CDR3 spans 14 residues. Per germline, CDR1 DFQATT and CDR2 SNEGSKA (reference sequence). CDR3 protein: CSAPGRGGQETQYF.

This chain joins TRBV7-6 and TRBJ2-2. This CDR3 comprises 15 residues. Germline V gene data show CDR1 as SGHVS and CDR2 as FNYEAQ. The CDR3 loop is CASSLGGRGTGELFF.

This rearrangement joins TRBV10-3 to TRBJ1-4. The CDR3 covers 12 residues. CDR1 is ENHRY, CDR2 SYGVKD, per germline. CDR3 amino acids: CAISGTSEKLFF.

This chain joins TRBV5-6 and TRBJ2-3. The CDR3 runs 16 residues. Germline assignment: CDR1 SGHDT and CDR2 YYEEEE. CDR3 loop: CASSSFWGSLTDTQYF.

This chain connects TRBV12-3 or TRBV12-4 to TRBJ2-1; checking the TCRdb D call of TRBD1 is not possible without DNA. This CDR3 contains 14 residues. CDR3 residues: CASSPGQGKDEQFF.

The chain has TRBV4-3 and TRBJ2-2; TCRdb's assignment of TRBD2 cannot be checked, as there is no DNA. There are 16 residues in the CDR3. Germline values: CDR1 LGHNA, CDR2 YSLEER. The CDR3 is CASSQESAVSTGELFF.

The chain is built from TRBV5-4 and TRBJ2-7. Germline CDR1 reads SGHNT; CDR2 reads YYREEE (reference sequence). This CDR3 is 13 amino acids long. This chain's CDR3 is CASSLTNSYEQYF.

This sequence joins TRBV20-1 and TRBJ2-3; as DNA is missing, the TRBD1 call by TCRdb cannot be tested. Germline loops: CDR1 DFQATT, CDR2 SNEGSKA (reference sequence). This CDR3 region has 12 residues. The CDR3 reads CSARGVTSAQYF.

The chain is built from TRBV4-1 and TRBJ1-1; TCRdb outputs TRBD1, but without DNA this stays unchecked. In germline, CDR1 is MGHRA, CDR2 YSYEKL. This CDR3 is 14 amino acids long. The CDR3 loop reads CASSQGTLNTEAFF.

The V gene is TRBV7-9, the J gene TRBJ2-3; the TCRdb D gene call, TRBD1, has no DNA to confirm it. There are 16 residues in the CDR3. Germline CDR1 SEHNR, CDR2 FQNEAQ (reference sequence). The CDR3 spells CASSSSGQASTDTQYF.

The chain carries TRBV28 and TRBJ1-1; the TCRdb call, TRBD1, lacks DNA for checking. CDR1 and CDR2 (germline): MDHEN, SYDVKM. This CDR3 region has 12 residues. The CDR3 spells CATRTGGTEAFF.

This sequence joins TRBV20-1 and TRBJ1-2. CDR1 and CDR2 (germline): DFQATT, SNEGSKA (reference sequence). The CDR3 loop spans 13 amino acids. The CDR3 sequence: CSAEDGEVYGYTF.

The chain recombines TRBV4-1 with TRBJ2-7; TCRdb returns TRBD1, unconfirmable since there is no DNA. Germline-derived CDR1 and CDR2 are MGHRA and YSYEKL. The CDR3 runs to 16 residues. The CDR3 reads CASSHNSLQRDYEQYF.

The J gene is TRBJ1-2, the V gene TRBV27; TCRdb's D call of TRBD1 is untestable without DNA. Germline loops: CDR1 MNHEY, CDR2 SMNVEV (reference sequence). The CDR3 spans 15 residues. Here the CDR3 reads CASSLRQGTNYGYTF.

This chain connects TRBV7-6 to TRBJ1-3; TCRdb indicates TRBD1, and absent DNA this call remains unverified. Germline V gives CDR1 SGHVS, CDR2 FNYEAQ. The CDR3 length is 18 residues. The CDR3 sequence is CASSSRPLDRGEGNTIYF.

The rearrangement joins TRBV12-3 or TRBV12-4 to TRBJ1-1; TCRdb's assignment of TRBD1 cannot be checked, as there is no DNA. The CDR3 totals 12 residues. CDR3 sequence: CASRLDREGAFF.

The V gene is TRBV14, the J gene TRBJ1-1. The CDR3 contains 16 residues. Germline values: CDR1 SGHDN, CDR2 FVKESK. CDR3 residues: CASSQKSPSFAPEAFF.

The rearrangement joins TRBV7-9 to TRBJ2-2; the D gene TCRdb calls, TRBD2, cannot be checked with no DNA. Germline V CDR1 and CDR2: SEHNR, FQNEAQ (reference sequence). This CDR3 contains 15 residues. CDR3 sequence: CASSLAMGDTGELFF.

The J gene is TRBJ1-1, the V gene TRBV20-1. CDR3 size: 15 residues. CDR1 and CDR2 (germline): DFQATT, SNEGSKA (reference sequence). CDR3 sequence: CSANKMGFLNTEAFF.

The chain carries TRBV4-3 and TRBJ1-3. Per the germline V gene, CDR1 is LGHNA and CDR2 is YSLEER. The CDR3 is 15 amino acids. CDR3 residues: CASSQDDGLGNTIYF.

The gene calls are TRBV6-1 and TRBJ2-5; TCRdb indicates TRBD1, and absent DNA this call remains unverified. The CDR3 has 14 residues. Germline assignment: CDR1 MNHNS and CDR2 SASEGT. CDR3 loop: CASSDTGGRETQYF.